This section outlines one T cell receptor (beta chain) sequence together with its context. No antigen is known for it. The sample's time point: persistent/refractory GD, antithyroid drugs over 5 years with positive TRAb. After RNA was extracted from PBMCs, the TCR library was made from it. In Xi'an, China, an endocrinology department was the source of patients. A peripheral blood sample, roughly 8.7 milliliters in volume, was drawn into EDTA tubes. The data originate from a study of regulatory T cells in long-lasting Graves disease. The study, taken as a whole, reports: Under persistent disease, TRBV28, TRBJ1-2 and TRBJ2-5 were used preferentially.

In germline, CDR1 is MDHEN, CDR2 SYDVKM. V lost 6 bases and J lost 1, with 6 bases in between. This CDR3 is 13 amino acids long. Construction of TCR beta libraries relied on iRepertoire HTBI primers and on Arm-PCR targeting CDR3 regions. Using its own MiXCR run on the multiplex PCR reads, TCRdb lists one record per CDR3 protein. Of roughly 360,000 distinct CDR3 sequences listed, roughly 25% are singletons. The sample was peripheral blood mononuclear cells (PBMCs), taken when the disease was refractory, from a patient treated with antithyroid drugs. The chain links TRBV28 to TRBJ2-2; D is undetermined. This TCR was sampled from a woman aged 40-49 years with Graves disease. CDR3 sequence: CASRFQNTGELFF. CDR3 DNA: TGTGCCAGCAGATTCCAGAACACCGGGGAGCTGTTTTTT.